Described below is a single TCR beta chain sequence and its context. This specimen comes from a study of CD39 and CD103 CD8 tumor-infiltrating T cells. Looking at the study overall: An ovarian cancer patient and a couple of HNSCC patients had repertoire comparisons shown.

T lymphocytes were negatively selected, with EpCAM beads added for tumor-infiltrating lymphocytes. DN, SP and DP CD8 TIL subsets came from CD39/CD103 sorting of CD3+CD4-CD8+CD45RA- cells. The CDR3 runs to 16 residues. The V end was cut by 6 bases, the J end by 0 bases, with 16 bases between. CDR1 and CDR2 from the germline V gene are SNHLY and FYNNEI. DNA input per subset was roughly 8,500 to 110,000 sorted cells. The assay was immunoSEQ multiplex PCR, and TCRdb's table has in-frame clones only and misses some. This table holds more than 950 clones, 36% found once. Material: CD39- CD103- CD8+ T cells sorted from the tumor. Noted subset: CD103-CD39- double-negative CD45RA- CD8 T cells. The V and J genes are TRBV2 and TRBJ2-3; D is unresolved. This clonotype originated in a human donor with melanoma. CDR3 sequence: CASSLGNAVSTDTQYF. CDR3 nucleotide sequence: TGTGCCAGCAGCTTAGGCAACGCGGTGAGCACAGATACGCAGTATTTT.